This entry lists 27 T cell receptor beta chains sequenced from one sample in a study of shared clonotypes between healthy human individuals. Assay: immunoSEQ multiplex PCR; the TCRdb copy retains only in-frame clones and omits some. Altogether 1.4 million to 1.5 million clones are present, roughly 96% being singletons, with the ten largest covering 0.95% to 1.5%. Sequencing was performed on naive CD4+ T cells sorted from blood. Subset defined: CD45RA+ positively selected. The source of these receptors is a man younger than 45 in good health.

As for this clone: The junction departs from germline at one end; a sequencing error may be responsible. V and J are TRBV18 and TRBJ1-1, with 7 bases that match TRBD1. The germline CDR1 and CDR2 sequences are KGHSH and LQKENI. The CDR3 is 16 amino acids. CDR3: CASSPLPRTGNTEAFF. CDR3 coding DNA: TGTGCCAGCTCCCCACTCCCGAGGACAGGGAACACTGAAGCTTTCTTT.

The chain is built from TRBV5-1 and TRBJ2-5; no reliable D call. The CDR3 contains 15 residues. The germline V gene has CDR1 SGHRS and CDR2 YFSETQ. Trimming shortened V by 1 base and J by 4 bases, and 14 bases separated the two germline ends. The CDR3 DNA sequence: TGCGCCAGCAGCTTGTGGTCAAGTAAAGGAGAGACCCAGTACTTC. Translated, it gives CASSLWSSKGETQYF.

The chain combines TRBV29-1 with TRBJ2-3; 7 positions match TRBD2. Germline-derived CDR1 and CDR2 are SQVTM and ANQGSEA. The CDR3 length is 14 residues. The V and J ends lost 6 bases and 1 base, in that order; junction bases with no gene match: 7. The CDR3 sequence: CSVGEGLRTDTQYF. DNA for the CDR3: TGCAGCGTGGGGGAGGGGTTGCGCACAGATACGCAGTATTTT.

The V call is TRBV10-3, the J call TRBJ1-2; maybe TRBD1 (5 bases). The V gene's germline CDR1 is ENHRY and CDR2 SYGVKD. V was pared by 3 bases and J by 8 bases, with 13 bases between. The CDR3 covers 13 residues. CDR3 in DNA: TGTGCCATCAGTGATACGGGGGACGGCGGCTACACCTTC. It yields the protein CAISDTGDGGYTF.

Turning to this clone: Other DNA sequences in this specimen translate into the identical CDR3. This chain joins TRBV5-1 and TRBJ2-2; D is ambiguous. Trimming took 1 base from V and 5 from J, leaving 9 bases between them. Germline lookup yields CDR1 SGHRS and CDR2 YFSETQ. This CDR3 has 14 amino acids. This chain's CDR3 is CASSLRTDTGELFF. In DNA form, the CDR3 reads TGCGCCAGCAGCTTGCGTACAGATACCGGGGAGCTGTTTTTT.

The V and J genes are TRBV9 and TRBJ2-2; TRBD1 aligns across 7 bases. Trimming cost V 7 bases and J 3 bases; bases outside gene matches: 6. CDR3 length equals 14 residues. Germline V lookup: CDR1 SGDLS, CDR2 YYNGEE. CDR3 sequence: CASQGVTYTGELFF. The CDR3 coding sequence is TGTGCCAGCCAGGGGGTGACTTACACCGGGGAGCTGTTTTTT.

The chain recombines TRBV30 with TRBJ2-7, with a possible D match to TRBD1 (6 bases). The ends were cut back, 6 bases at V and 1 base at J, with 13 bases in the middle. The CDR3 runs to 13 residues. Germline V gives CDR1 GTSNPN, CDR2 SVGIG (reference sequence). CDR3 sequence: CACRQEASYEQYF. The CDR3 region has the DNA TGTGCCTGTAGACAGGAGGCTTCCTACGAGCAGTACTTC.

J is TRBJ2-1 and V is TRBV5-1; 7 positions agree with TRBD2. CDR1 is SGHRS, CDR2 YFSETQ, per germline. The CDR3 length is 16 residues. The trim removed 7 bases at V and 2 bases at J, leaving 12 bases unmatched. The chain's CDR3 is CASCPDLAATYNEQFF. CDR3 bases: TGCGCCAGCTGCCCCGACCTAGCGGCGACCTACAATGAGCAGTTCTTC.

The J gene is TRBJ2-3, the V gene TRBV15, with 9 bases lining up with TRBD1. This CDR3 has 16 residues. The germline gives CDR1 LNHNV, CDR2 YYDKDF (reference sequence). V lost 1 base, J lost 3 bases, and 5 bases stayed unmatched. This CDR3 reads CATSRGGQGMTDTQYF. CDR3 nucleotide sequence: TGTGCCACCAGCAGAGGCGGACAGGGGATGACAGATACGCAGTATTTT.

The chain joins TRBV5-1 to TRBJ2-7; D possibly corresponds to TRBD1 (5 bases). CDR1 SGHRS and CDR2 YFSETQ come from the germline V gene. The V end lost 5 bases, the J end lost 2 bases, and 11 bases lay between the germline ends. This CDR3 is 13 amino acids long. The CDR3, as DNA: TGCGCCAGCAGATTCCAGGGCCCCTACGAGCAGTACTTC. Translation gives CASRFQGPYEQYF.

The chain uses TRBV10-3 and TRBJ2-7; TRBD2 matches 10 bases. This CDR3 is built from 15 residues. Losses at the gene ends were 6 bases for V and 2 bases for J; bases not matched to a gene: 7. Germline lookup yields CDR1 ENHRY and CDR2 SYGVKD. The CDR3 loop is CAISVSGRDTYEQYF. The CDR3 bases are TGTGCCATCAGCGTAAGCGGGAGGGACACCTACGAGCAGTACTTC.

The rearrangement uses TRBV7-7 and TRBJ2-3, with 10 bases fitting TRBD2. This CDR3 contains 15 residues. Germline CDR1 and CDR2: SSHAT and FNYEAQ (reference sequence). V shed 8 bases, J shed 1 base, and the junction held 6 bases outside the gene matches. CDR3 sequence (DNA): TGTGCCAGCGCGCCTGGGACTAGCGGCACAGATACGCAGTATTTT. As protein: CASAPGTSGTDTQYF.

The CDR3 sequence: CASSILAGTGEYNEQFF. The CDR3 nucleotides are TGTGCCAGTAGTATACTGGCCGGGACAGGGGAATACAATGAGCAGTTCTTC. J is TRBJ2-1 and V is TRBV19; 10 positions agree with TRBD1. The CDR3 runs 17 residues. V shed 2 bases, J shed 4 bases, and the junction held 8 bases outside the gene matches. Germline CDR1 LNHDA, CDR2 SQIVND (reference sequence).

The genes are TRBV6-5 and TRBJ1-1, with 8 bases identical to TRBD1. This CDR3 is built from 15 residues. V was pared by 4 bases and J by 5 bases, with 9 bases of the junction left unmatched. CDR1 is MNHEY and CDR2 is SVGAGI in the germline V gene. The DNA of the CDR3 is TGTGCCAGCAGTTCCCAGGGGGCGGGGGAGACTGAAGCTTTCTTT. Protein: CASSSQGAGETEAFF.

This chain connects TRBV4-2 to TRBJ1-5; maybe TRBD1 (6 bases). Trimming left V 1 base short and J 2 bases short, with 18 bases between. Germline V lookup: CDR1 LGHNA, CDR2 YNFKEQ. This CDR3 region has 18 residues. In DNA, the CDR3 is TGTGCCAGCAGCCAAGTCAGGGGACAAGGCATGGGCAATCAGCCCCAGCATTTT. Its translation: CASSQVRGQGMGNQPQHF.

This rearrangement joins TRBV10-3 to TRBJ2-7; TRBD2 matches 9 bases. The CDR3 totals 14 residues. Germline V gene lookup returns CDR1 ENHRY and CDR2 SYGVKD. V shed 4 bases and J 0 bases; nucleotides not matched to a gene: 1. This CDR3 is CAISGLAASYEQYF. The CDR3 DNA sequence: TGTGCCATCAGTGGACTAGCGGCCTCCTACGAGCAGTACTTC.

This chain uses TRBV10-3 with TRBJ2-1; D might be TRBD2 (7 bases). Per germline, CDR1 ENHRY and CDR2 SYGVKD. The CDR3 covers 13 residues. Trimming stripped 10 bases from V and 5 bases from J, with 15 bases between. As DNA, the CDR3 is TGTGCCACCGGAGGGGGGGAGGACAATGAGCAGTTCTTC. Encoded protein: CATGGGEDNEQFF.

Only one count was recorded for this clone. The chain recombines TRBV11-3 with TRBJ2-1; D gene unclear. Trimming shortened V by 1 base and J by 6 bases, and 7 bases separated the two germline ends. Germline CDR1 and CDR2: SGHNT and YENEEA. The CDR3 is 13 amino acids. CDR3 amino acids: CASSLGRSNEQFF. The CDR3, as DNA: TGTGCCAGCAGCTTAGGGCGGAGCAATGAGCAGTTCTTC.

J is TRBJ2-1 and V is TRBV29-1; D unclear. CDR3 length: 13 amino acids. With 8 bases removed from V and 0 bases from J, the gap between germline ends came to 11 bases. Germline V gene data show CDR1 as SQVTM and CDR2 as ANQGSEA. The CDR3 coding sequence is TGCAGCTCTTCCCACTCCTCCTACAATGAGCAGTTCTTC. It is translated as CSSSHSSYNEQFF.

This chain uses TRBV4-2 with TRBJ2-1, with D possibly TRBD1 on 6 matching bases. The CDR3 has 19 amino acids. Trimming removed 1 base from V and 0 bases from J, with 19 bases in between. Germline CDR1 is LGHNA and CDR2 is YNFKEQ. CDR3 residues: CASSQARNSGTNSYNEQFF. CDR3 sequence (DNA): TGTGCCAGCAGCCAAGCCAGGAATTCCGGGACAAACTCCTACAATGAGCAGTTCTTC.

In this sample, this clone turned up a few times. J is TRBJ2-7 and V is TRBV6-5; TRBD2 aligns across 7 bases. The J segment lost 2 bases and the V segment lost 8 bases, leaving 6 bases of the junction unmatched. Germline V gives CDR1 MNHEY, CDR2 SVGAGI. CDR3 length equals 13 residues. The CDR3 protein is CASLRREPYEQYF. The CDR3, as DNA: TGTGCCAGCCTTCGGCGGGAGCCCTACGAGCAGTACTTC.

As to this clone: This specimen includes other DNA sequences encoding the same CDR3. This chain uses TRBV27 with TRBJ2-7; a possible D gene is TRBD1 (5 bases). V was clipped by 5 bases and J by 2 bases, with 13 bases between them. Germline-derived CDR1 and CDR2 are MNHEY and SMNVEV (reference sequence). The length of the CDR3 is 14 residues. The CDR3: CASSRQFGTYEQYF. CDR3 bases: TGTGCCAGCAGTCGACAGTTTGGGACCTACGAGCAGTACTTC.

The J gene is TRBJ2-2, the V gene TRBV7-8; the D gene is possibly TRBD2 (6 bases). V was trimmed by 1 base and J by 10 bases, leaving 13 bases between them. The CDR3 contains 14 residues. Germline V gene data show CDR1 as SGHVS and CDR2 as FQNEAQ. In nucleotides, the CDR3 is TGTGCCAGCAGCTTAGGGAGCTCACTAGCGGAGCTGTTTTTT. The encoded protein is CASSLGSSLAELFF. Based on the CDR3 plus reference TRBV7-8 and TRBJ2-2, the full variable domain is GAGVSQSPRYKVAKRGQDVALRCDPISGHVSLFWYQQALGQGPEFLTYFQNEAQLDKSGLPSDRFFAERPEGSVSTLKIQRTQQEDSAVYLCASSLGSSLAELFFGEGSRLTVL.

The rearrangement uses TRBV11-2 and TRBJ2-4; D may be TRBD2 (6 bases). The CDR3 spans 13 residues. Germline lookup yields CDR1 SGHAT and CDR2 FQNNGV. Deletions cut 11 bases from V and 0 bases from J, with 11 bases between. In nucleotides, the CDR3 is TGTGCCGTAGGGAGGCTAGCCAAAAACATTCAGTACTTC. Protein sequence: CAVGRLAKNIQYF.

This clone was seen a few times. The rearrangement links TRBV6-5 to TRBJ2-7; D might be TRBD2 (5 bases). V was cut by 7 bases and J by 1 base, with 11 bases left in between. Germline loops: CDR1 MNHEY, CDR2 SVGAGI. CDR3 length: 13 amino acids. CDR3 DNA: TGTGCCAGCACCCACCGGGAATCCTACGAGCAGTACTTC. Its protein product is CASTHRESYEQYF.

This sequence joins TRBV21-1 and TRBJ2-5; TRBD2, the D gene given by the table, was not confirmed from the DNA. TRBV21-1 is classified as a pseudogene. The CDR3 consists of 14 residues. CDR3 region: CASTQTRDQETQYF. CDR3 DNA sequence: TGTGCCAGCACCCAAACGCGAGACCAAGAGACCCAGTACTTC.

This chain connects TRBV28 to TRBJ1-4; TRBD1 matches 7 bases. The CDR3 is made up of 15 amino acids. Unmatched junction bases numbered 3, after V lost 2 bases and J lost 3 bases. Germline lookup yields CDR1 MDHEN and CDR2 SYDVKM. The CDR3 nucleotides read TGTGCCAGCAGTTTAGCCGGGACAGCTAATGAAAAACTGTTTTTT. Residues: CASSLAGTANEKLFF.